The 19 T cell receptor beta chains in this list originate from one sample, sequenced in a study of OX40 agonist ivuxolimab in advanced cancers. This table comes from immunoSEQ multiplex PCR, and its TCRdb copy is limited to in-frame clones, with some not included. The table records about 86,000 clones, roughly 89% of them present only once. Sequenced material: CD4+ or CD8+ T cells sorted from blood, taken in a trial of the OX40 agonist ivuxolimab. The source of these receptors is an adult with an advanced solid tumor such as melanoma, head and neck, liver or kidney cancer.

The chain combines TRBV7-6 with TRBJ1-1; TRBD1 is a possible D gene (5 bases). The germline CDR1 and CDR2 sequences are SGHVS and FNYEAQ. The CDR3 loop spans 15 amino acids. The ends were cut back, 6 bases at V and 4 bases at J, with 18 bases in the middle. CDR3 nucleotide sequence: TGTGCCAGCAGTTTTGGGACGTTAATGGGCACTGAAGCTTTCTTT. Amino acid sequence: CASSFGTLMGTEAFF.

The CDR3 region has the DNA TGTGCCAGTAGTGAGCTAGCGGGAGTACGGAGCTCCTACAATGAGCAGTTCTTC. The encoded protein is CASSELAGVRSSYNEQFF. The V call is TRBV19, the J call TRBJ2-1; 10 nucleotides agree with TRBD2. Germline CDR1 LNHDA, CDR2 SQIVND (reference sequence). There are 18 residues in the CDR3. The ends lost 5 bases at V and 0 bases at J; junction bases unmatched: 10.

The chain has TRBV30 and TRBJ1-2; D remains ambiguous. V was cut by 0 bases and J by 4 bases, with 12 bases left in between. Germline-derived CDR1 and CDR2 are GTSNPN and SVGIG (reference sequence). The CDR3 is 14 residues long. CDR3 coding DNA: TGTGCCTGGAGTGTAAAATCGGTCGCCTATGGCTACACCTTC. It codes for CAWSVKSVAYGYTF.

V and J are TRBV6-1 and TRBJ2-3; D remains unclear. CDR3 length: 11 residues. The germline gives CDR1 MNHNS, CDR2 SASEGT. V was clipped by 7 bases and J by 6 bases, with 8 bases between them. The CDR3 loop is CASTQSDTQYF. CDR3 DNA sequence: TGTGCCAGCACCCAGTCTGATACGCAGTATTTT.

The chain couples TRBV4-2 to TRBJ2-1; 8 bases are shared with TRBD2. This CDR3 has 15 amino acids. V trimming: 0 bases; J trimming: 5 bases; junction bases outside the gene matches: 3. Germline lookup yields CDR1 LGHNA and CDR2 YNFKEQ. CDR3 amino acids: CASSQDSGGHNEQFF. CDR3 nucleotide sequence: TGTGCCAGCAGCCAAGACTCGGGGGGGCACAATGAGCAGTTCTTC.

The V and J genes are TRBV11-3 and TRBJ2-7; 8 bases match TRBD1. The CDR3 contains 13 residues. The ends lost 5 bases at V and 6 bases at J; junction bases unmatched: 6. Per the germline V gene, CDR1 is SGHNT and CDR2 is YENEEA. CDR3 nucleotides: TGTGCCAGCAGCCATGGACAGGGAGGCGAGCAGTACTTC. This codes for CASSHGQGGEQYF.

The V call is TRBV6-1, the J call TRBJ2-7; D unresolved. Germline V gene lookup returns CDR1 MNHNS and CDR2 SASEGT. V shed 5 bases and J shed 3 bases, with 8 bases lying between them. CDR3 length: 12 amino acids. CDR3 region: CASSLGFYEQYF. The CDR3 coding sequence is TGTGCCAGCAGTCTAGGGTTCTACGAGCAGTACTTC.

The rearrangement uses TRBV6-5 and TRBJ1-1; no clear D gene. V was cut by 4 bases and J by 1 base, with 10 bases left in between. The CDR3 runs to 14 residues. Per germline, CDR1 MNHEY and CDR2 SVGAGI. The CDR3 spells CASSWRAANTEAFF. CDR3 coding DNA: TGTGCCAGCAGTTGGCGGGCAGCGAACACTGAAGCTTTCTTT.

The J gene is TRBJ2-7, the V gene TRBV11-3; perhaps TRBD2 as D (5 bases). CDR3 length equals 13 residues. The V and J ends lost 5 bases and 6 bases respectively, with 14 bases between them. The V gene's germline CDR1 is SGHNT and CDR2 YENEEA. The CDR3, as DNA: TGTGCCAGCAGCGCAGACTATCTCTCCGAGCAGTACTTC. This translates into CASSADYLSEQYF.

The V call is TRBV18, the J call TRBJ1-1; the D is unclear. The CDR3 consists of 15 residues. Looked up from germline, CDR1 is KGHSH and CDR2 is LQKENI. Trimming stripped 2 bases from V and 8 bases from J, with 18 bases between. The CDR3 loop reads CASSPDLSATKEAFF. CDR3 nucleotides: TGTGCCAGCTCACCAGACCTCTCGGCCACTAAGGAAGCTTTCTTT.

The CDR3 nucleotides read TGTGCCAGCAGTTTATTAAGAGGGGGACAGCAGTACTTC. Its protein is CASSLLRGGQQYF. This chain links TRBV28 with TRBJ2-7; tentatively, D is TRBD1 (6 bases). In germline, CDR1 is MDHEN, CDR2 SYDVKM. The CDR3 sequence is 13 residues long. V lost 1 base to trimming and J lost 8 bases, with 12 bases between them.

This chain links TRBV19 with TRBJ1-1; the D is unclear. From germline, CDR1 is LNHDA and CDR2 SQIVND (reference sequence). V lost 4 bases, J lost 6 bases, and 18 bases lay in between. This CDR3 contains 15 residues. The DNA for the CDR3 is TGTGCCAGTAGTACGGATACCACCCTAAGGGCTGAAGCTTTCTTT. Translating gives CASSTDTTLRAEAFF.

This clone appeared a single time. V is TRBV7-8 and J is TRBJ2-5; D not resolved. Germline CDR1 reads SGHVS; CDR2 reads FQNEAQ. The V end lost 1 base, the J end lost 2 bases, and 5 bases lay between the germline ends. The CDR3 spans 13 residues. CDR3 in amino acids: CASSLGEQETQYF. Here the CDR3 DNA reads TGTGCCAGCAGCTTAGGAGAGCAAGAGACCCAGTACTTC.

CDR3 DNA sequence: TGTGCCAGCAGCTTAGCACCGGACAGGCCTAACTATGGCTACACCTTC. It specifies CASSLAPDRPNYGYTF. The genes are TRBV11-2 and TRBJ1-2; 7 bases map to TRBD1. J was trimmed by 0 bases and V by 1 base; bases with no gene match: 5. Germline V gene lookup returns CDR1 SGHAT and CDR2 FQNNGV. The CDR3 covers 16 residues. The variable domain in full, completed from reference TRBV11-2 and TRBJ1-2, reads EAGVAQSPRYKIIEKRQSVAFWCNPISGHATLYWYQQILGQGPKLLIQFQNNGVVDDSQLPKDRFSAERLKGVDSTLKIQPAKLEDSAVYLCASSLAPDRPNYGYTFGSGTRLTVV.

The genes are TRBV19 and TRBJ2-7, with unresolved D. With 3 bases removed from V and 7 bases from J, the gap between germline ends came to 7 bases. Germline lookup yields CDR1 LNHDA and CDR2 SQIVND (reference sequence). The CDR3 loop spans 11 amino acids. DNA of the CDR3: TGTGCCAGTAGTATCGGTCGAGAGCAGTACTTC. Translating it yields CASSIGREQYF.

The V and J genes are TRBV5-1 and TRBJ2-3; D is undetermined. This CDR3 has 15 residues. CDR1 and CDR2 from the germline V gene are SGHRS and YFSETQ. Between the trimmed V and J ends, which lost 1 base and 0 bases, there was a span of 9 bases. The CDR3 DNA follows: TGCGCCAGCAGCTTGAGTCAGCCAAGCACAGATACGCAGTATTTT. It yields the protein CASSLSQPSTDTQYF. Full variable domain (missing parts from reference TRBV5-1 and TRBJ2-3): KAGVTQTPRYLIKTRGQQVTLSCSPISGHRSVSWYQQTPGQGLQFLFEYFSETQRNKGNFPGRFSGRQFSNSRSEMNVSTLELGDSALYLCASSLSQPSTDTQYFGPGTRLTVL.

V gene TRBV5-1 combines with J gene TRBJ2-2, with 8 bases fitting TRBD2. Per the germline V gene, CDR1 is SGHRS and CDR2 is YFSETQ. The CDR3 length is 14 residues. J gave up 5 bases and V 3 bases, and 3 bases lay outside the gene matches. CDR3 sequence (DNA): TGCGCCAGCAGCTCATTAGCGGGGACCGGGGAGCTGTTTTTT. Its translation is CASSSLAGTGELFF.

This chain joins TRBV18 and TRBJ1-5; D is undetermined. This CDR3 region has 16 residues. Per germline, CDR1 KGHSH and CDR2 LQKENI. Trimming removed 1 base from V and 3 bases from J, with 13 bases in between. CDR3 DNA: TGTGCCAGCTCACCACAACCTGTACAATCCAATCAGCCCCAGCATTTT. Translation: CASSPQPVQSNQPQHF.

The rearrangement joins TRBV4-1 to TRBJ1-1; weak D call: TRBD1 (5 bases). The CDR3 is made up of 16 amino acids. The germline gives CDR1 MGHRA, CDR2 YSYEKL. V gave up 3 bases and J gave up 7 bases, with 21 bases separating them. The CDR3 is CASSHGLGQGTVEAFF. The CDR3 region has the DNA TGCGCCAGCAGCCATGGCTTGGGGCAGGGAACCGTTGAAGCTTTCTTT.